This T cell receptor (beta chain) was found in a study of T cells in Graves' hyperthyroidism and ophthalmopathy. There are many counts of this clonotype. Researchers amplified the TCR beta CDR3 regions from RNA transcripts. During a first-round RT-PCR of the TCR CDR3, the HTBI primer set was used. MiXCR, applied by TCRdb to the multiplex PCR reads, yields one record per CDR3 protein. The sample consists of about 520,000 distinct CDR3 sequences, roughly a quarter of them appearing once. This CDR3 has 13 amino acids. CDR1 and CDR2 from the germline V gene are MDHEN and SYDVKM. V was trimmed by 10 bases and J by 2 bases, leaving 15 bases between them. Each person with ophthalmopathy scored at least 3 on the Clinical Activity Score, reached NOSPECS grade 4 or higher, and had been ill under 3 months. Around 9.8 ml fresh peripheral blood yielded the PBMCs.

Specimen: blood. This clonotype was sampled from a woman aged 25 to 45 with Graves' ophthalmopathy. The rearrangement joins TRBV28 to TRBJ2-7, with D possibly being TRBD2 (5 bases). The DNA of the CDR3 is TGTGCCACCCGAGCGGACGGAACCTACGAGCAGTACTTC. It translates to CATRADGTYEQYF. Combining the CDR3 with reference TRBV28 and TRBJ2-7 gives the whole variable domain DVKVTQSSRYLVKRTGEKVFLECVQDMDHENMFWYRQDPGLGLRLIYFSYDVKMKEKGDIPEGYSVSREKKERFSLILESASTNQTSMYLCATRADGTYEQYFGPGTRLTVT.